This entry lists 32 T cell receptor beta chains sequenced from one sample in a study of blood T cell repertoires in COVID-19. Using immunoSEQ multiplex PCR, the repertoire was profiled, and TCRdb retains in-frame clones only, with some absent. The data contain about 160,000 clones, around nine tenths of them seen just once; the ten biggest clones take up 10%. Sequencing input: peripheral blood. The receptor source for this set is a woman aged 65 to 85 with COVID-19, enrolled during active disease.

This chain links TRBV19 with TRBJ1-5, with D perhaps matching TRBD1 (5 bases). Germline-derived CDR1 and CDR2 are LNHDA and SQIVND (reference sequence). V was trimmed by 5 bases and J by 8 bases, leaving 16 bases between them. The length of the CDR3 is 14 residues. The CDR3 DNA is TGTGCCAGTAGTCCCGGACGGGGGAGGAAGCCCCAGCATTTT. Translating gives CASSPGRGRKPQHF.

Concerning this clone itself: Its ends do not fully match the called genes, so a read error is possible. The chain has TRBV6-1 and TRBJ1-5; no clear D. Germline V gene sequence: CDR1 MNHNS, CDR2 SASEGT. The CDR3 has 13 amino acids. The CDR3 region has the DNA TGTGCCAGCAGGGAAGCCCTTAATCAGCCCCAGCATTTT. Amino acid sequence: CASREALNQPQHF.

The chain recombines TRBV7-5 with TRBJ1-4. TRBV7-5 is flagged as a pseudogene. This CDR3 has 14 amino acids. The CDR3 nucleotides are TGTGCCAGAAGCCTCCTTATAGCGAGTGAAAAACTGTTTTTT. Amino acid sequence: CARSLLIASEKLFF.

The chain has TRBV19 and TRBJ2-3; 9 bases line up with TRBD1. V was pared by 3 bases and J by 5 bases, with 9 bases of the junction left unmatched. There are 16 residues in the CDR3. Per the germline V gene, CDR1 is LNHDA and CDR2 is SQIVND (reference sequence). The CDR3 reads CASSIMGQGSLDTQYF. The CDR3 nucleotides are TGTGCCAGTAGTATTATGGGACAGGGTTCTTTAGATACGCAGTATTTT.

The genes are TRBV5-8 and TRBJ1-5, with D perhaps TRBD1 (6 bases). This CDR3 is 16 amino acids long. Trimming removed 5 bases at V and 5 bases at J, with 20 bases between. The germline CDR1 and CDR2 sequences are SGHTS and YDEGEE. The chain's CDR3 is CASSWGGQGPYQPQHF. The CDR3 nucleotides read TGTGCCAGCAGTTGGGGAGGGCAGGGGCCTTATCAGCCCCAGCATTTT. Filled out from reference TRBV5-8 and TRBJ1-5, the complete variable domain reads EAGVTQSPTHLIKTRGQQATLRCSPISGHTSVYWYQQALGLGLQFLLWYDEGEERNRGNFPPRFSGRQFPNYSSELNVNALELEDSALYLCASSWGGQGPYQPQHFGDGTRLSIL.

This chain links TRBV15 with TRBJ2-1; tentative D call: TRBD1 (5 bases). There are 16 residues in the CDR3. Germline lookup yields CDR1 LNHNV and CDR2 YYDKDF (reference sequence). V was pared by 3 bases and J by 1 base, with 13 bases between. CDR3 sequence: CATSRGWQGSYNEQFF. CDR3 DNA sequence: TGTGCCACCAGCAGGGGGTGGCAGGGATCCTACAATGAGCAGTTCTTC.

J is TRBJ1-1 and V is TRBV18; TRBD1 matches at 12 bases. V shed 6 bases and J 3 bases; nucleotides not matched to a gene: 20. This CDR3 is built from 20 residues. The germline CDR1 and CDR2 sequences are KGHSH and LQKENI. CDR3 DNA: TGTGCCAGCTCGACCAGCTCCGGGACAGGGGGCGGGAGAGGCCACACTGAAGCTTTCTTT. Its translation: CASSTSSGTGGGRGHTEAFF.

This chain joins TRBV19 and TRBJ1-1; TRBD1 aligns across 10 bases. The germline V gene encodes CDR1 LNHDA and CDR2 SQIVND (reference sequence). This CDR3 spans 14 amino acids. With V trimmed by 6 bases and J by 6 bases, 7 bases remained unmatched. The CDR3 reads CASRRGTGDAEAFF. In DNA form, the CDR3 reads TGTGCCAGTAGGCGGGGGACAGGGGACGCTGAAGCTTTCTTT. Supplemented by reference TRBV19 and TRBJ1-1, the full variable domain reads DGGITQSPKYLFRKEGQNVTLSCEQNLNHDAMYWYRQDPGQGLRLIYYSQIVNDFQKGDIAEGYSVSREKKESFPLTVTSAQKNPTAFYLCASRRGTGDAEAFFGQGTRLTVV.

The chain links TRBV28 to TRBJ2-5; a weak D match, TRBD2 (6 bases). The CDR3 spans 15 residues. Germline lookup yields CDR1 MDHEN and CDR2 SYDVKM. Trimming removed 6 bases from V and 5 bases from J, with 19 bases in between. Written as DNA, the CDR3 is TGTGCCAGCAGCCCCGTTGTGGGACGGGAGGAGACCCAGTACTTC. It is translated as CASSPVVGREETQYF.

The chain employs TRBV6-1 and TRBJ1-4, with 9 bases that match TRBD1. The J segment lost 7 bases and the V segment lost 3 bases, leaving 6 bases of the junction unmatched. The CDR3 is 15 residues long. Germline CDR1 MNHNS, CDR2 SASEGT. This CDR3 is CASSDPGQGAEKLFF. CDR3 bases: TGTGCCAGCAGTGATCCGGGACAGGGCGCTGAAAAACTGTTTTTT.

The chain employs TRBV28 and TRBJ2-3; 7 nucleotides agree with TRBD1. Trimming took 6 bases from V and 5 from J; bases not matched to a gene: 14. Germline V gene data show CDR1 as MDHEN and CDR2 as SYDVKM. The CDR3 totals 16 residues. The CDR3 protein is CASSQVLGGTGDTQYF. CDR3 nucleotides: TGTGCCAGCAGCCAGGTTCTAGGGGGCACGGGAGATACGCAGTATTTT.

The genes are TRBV3-1 (or the pseudogene TRBV3-2) and TRBJ1-2, with D possibly matching TRBD1 (6 bases). CDR1 is LGHDT and CDR2 is YNNKEL in the germline V gene (reference sequence). This CDR3 is built from 14 residues. V was trimmed by 3 bases and J by 2 bases, leaving 10 bases between them. Here the CDR3 reads CASSHLGQNYGYTF. The CDR3 region has the DNA TGTGCCAGCAGCCACCTCGGACAGAACTATGGCTACACCTTC.

On this clone: A junction end diverges from the germline sequence, so it may reflect a read error. J is TRBJ2-1 and V is TRBV7-9; TRBD1 matches at 8 bases. Germline CDR1 SEHNR, CDR2 FQNEAQ (reference sequence). The CDR3 contains 13 residues. The CDR3 protein is CASRLGQGNEQFF. Here the CDR3 DNA reads TGTGCCAGCAGATTAGGACAGGGCAATGAGCAGTTCTTC. The full variable domain, completed using reference TRBV7-9 and TRBJ2-1, is DTGVSQNPRHKITKRGQNVTFRCDPISEHNRLYWYRQTLGQGPEFLTYFQNEAQLEKSRLLSDRFSAERPKGSFSTLEIQRTEQGDSAMYLCASRLGQGNEQFFGPGTRLTVL.

V gene TRBV3-1 (or the pseudogene TRBV3-2) combines with J gene TRBJ1-5, with D perhaps TRBD1 (5 bases). This CDR3 comprises 13 residues. Germline CDR1 LGHDT, CDR2 YNNKEL (reference sequence). V lost 0 bases to trimming and J lost 7 bases, with 7 bases between them. The CDR3 spells CASSQEGVQPQHF. CDR3 in DNA: TGTGCCAGCAGCCAAGAAGGGGTCCAGCCCCAGCATTTT.

The sample holds one count of this clone. This CDR3 is CASSPLAGANTGELFF. CDR3 DNA sequence: TGTGCCAGCAGCCCACTAGCGGGGGCGAACACCGGGGAGCTGTTTTTT. The rearrangement uses TRBV11-2 and TRBJ2-2; 11 nucleotides match TRBD2. Germline CDR1 and CDR2: SGHAT and FQNNGV. CDR3 length: 16 residues. V lost 5 bases to trimming and J lost 0 bases; unmatched junction nucleotides: 2.

This chain connects TRBV19 to TRBJ1-6; D unresolved. CDR1 is LNHDA and CDR2 is SQIVND in the germline V gene (reference sequence). The CDR3 spans 14 residues. V lost 5 bases and J lost 6, with 11 bases in between. CDR3 sequence: CASSAEQTNSPLHF. As DNA, the CDR3 is TGTGCCAGTAGTGCTGAACAGACTAATTCACCCCTCCACTTT.

There are a few counts of this clone. The V and J genes are TRBV27 and TRBJ2-7; D might be TRBD2 (5 bases). The V end lost 5 bases, the J end lost 3 bases, and 11 bases lay between the germline ends. CDR3 length: 13 amino acids. In germline, CDR1 is MNHEY, CDR2 SMNVEV (reference sequence). DNA for the CDR3: TGTGCCAGCAGTCCTTCACGGGACTACGAGCAGTACTTC. Amino acid sequence: CASSPSRDYEQYF.

This clone was detected once. The chain couples TRBV6-2 or TRBV6-3 to TRBJ1-1, with D possibly TRBD1 on 5 matching bases. The CDR3 runs to 14 residues. V was cut by 0 bases and J by 2 bases, with 7 bases left in between. Germline V gene sequence: CDR1 MNHEY, CDR2 SVGEGT. CDR3: CASSYSTENTEAFF. DNA for the CDR3: TGTGCCAGCAGTTACTCGACAGAAAACACTGAAGCTTTCTTT.

V and J are TRBV7-3 and TRBJ2-1, with 11 nucleotides matching TRBD2. From germline, CDR1 is SGHTA and CDR2 FQGTGA. The CDR3 contains 15 residues. Losses at the gene ends were 5 bases for V and 8 bases for J; bases not matched to a gene: 8. The DNA of the CDR3 is TGTGCCAGCAGCCCTCGACTAGCGGGGAGGGATGAGCAGTTCTTC. Translation gives CASSPRLAGRDEQFF.

This chain uses TRBV18 with TRBJ2-3, with TRBD2 matching over 10 bases. The CDR3 runs to 14 residues. Germline loops: CDR1 KGHSH, CDR2 LQKENI. The junction had 0 bases not matched to a gene; V was cut back by 3 bases and J by 3 bases. CDR3: CASSPGLATDTQYF. In nucleotides, the CDR3 is TGTGCCAGCTCACCGGGACTAGCGACAGATACGCAGTATTTT.

V is TRBV30 and J is TRBJ2-3; 10 bases are a match to TRBD1. CDR3 length equals 15 residues. The germline CDR1 and CDR2 sequences are GTSNPN and SVGIG (reference sequence). Trimming cost V 1 base and J 4 bases; bases outside gene matches: 5. The CDR3 DNA follows: TGTGCCTGGAGTGCCGGGACAGGGGTTGCAGATACGCAGTATTTT. This encodes CAWSAGTGVADTQYF.

The chain combines TRBV29-1 with TRBJ2-5; 10 bases map to TRBD2. Germline V gene sequence: CDR1 SQVTM, CDR2 ANQGSEA. The CDR3 is made up of 13 amino acids. V was clipped by 4 bases and J by 3 bases; unmatched bases: 2. DNA for the CDR3: TGCAGCGTTGCTCTAGCGGGGGAAGAGACCCAGTACTTC. Its translation is CSVALAGEETQYF. The variable domain in full, with the rest retrieved from reference TRBV29-1 and TRBJ2-5, is SAVISQKPSRDICQRGTSLTIQCQVDSQVTMMFWYRQQPGQSLTLIATANQGSEATYESGFVIDKFPISRPNLTFSTLTVSNMSPEDSSIYLCSVALAGEETQYFGPGTRLLVL.

The V call is TRBV11-3, the J call TRBJ2-7; TRBD2 might be the D (6 bases). The germline gives CDR1 SGHNT, CDR2 YENEEA. V lost 5 bases and J lost 3, with 14 bases in between. The CDR3 runs to 14 residues. The CDR3 region is CASSRTGADYEQYF. In DNA, the CDR3 is TGTGCCAGCAGCCGGACGGGAGCAGACTACGAGCAGTACTTC.

The chain couples TRBV6-5 to TRBJ1-4; D is unresolved. The CDR3 covers 14 residues. Per germline, CDR1 MNHEY and CDR2 SVGAGI. Trimming shortened V by 2 bases and J by 8 bases, and 12 bases separated the two germline ends. The CDR3 region is CASSYGVGGEKLFF. The CDR3 region has the DNA TGTGCCAGCAGTTACGGCGTGGGAGGGGAAAAACTGTTTTTT.

The sample holds one count of this clone. V usage is TRBV30 and J usage is TRBJ1-5; tentatively, D is TRBD1 (6 bases). This CDR3 spans 13 amino acids. Germline CDR1 and CDR2: GTSNPN and SVGIG (reference sequence). Trimming took 3 bases from V and 4 from J, leaving 10 bases between them. The CDR3 DNA reads as TGTGCCTGGAGCGGACAGACAAATCAGCCCCAGCATTTT. It yields the protein CAWSGQTNQPQHF.

The rearrangement links TRBV7-2 to TRBJ2-7; D remains unclear. There are 14 residues in the CDR3. Germline V CDR1 and CDR2: SGHTA, FQGNSA. Between the trimmed V and J ends, which lost 2 bases and 1 base, there was a span of 9 bases. CDR3 in amino acids: CASSLTPRSYEQYF. In DNA form, the CDR3 reads TGTGCCAGCAGCTTAACTCCCCGATCCTACGAGCAGTACTTC.

The V call is TRBV10-1, the J call TRBJ1-1; 7 bases are shared with TRBD1. This CDR3 has 13 amino acids. J gave up 5 bases and V 6 bases, and 6 bases lay outside the gene matches. Germline V gene lookup returns CDR1 WNHNN and CDR2 SYGVQD (reference sequence). CDR3 in DNA: TGCGCCAGCAGACAGGGGAGGTGGACTGAAGCTTTCTTT. Translating gives CASRQGRWTEAFF.

In its sample, this clone was seen once. The CDR3 sequence: CASSQISSGGKEQYF. DNA of the CDR3: TGTGCCAGCAGCCAAATTTCTAGCGGGGGAAAGGAGCAGTACTTC. The chain links TRBV4-2 to TRBJ2-7; the match to TRBD2 covers 10 bases. The germline CDR1 and CDR2 sequences are LGHNA and YNFKEQ. CDR3 size: 15 residues. The J segment lost 7 bases and the V segment lost 2 bases, leaving 8 bases of the junction unmatched.

This chain uses TRBV5-5 with TRBJ1-1; tentative D call: TRBD1 (6 bases). Per germline, CDR1 SGHKS and CDR2 YYEKEE (reference sequence). There are 13 residues in the CDR3. The ends were cut back, 1 base at V and 3 bases at J, with 7 bases in the middle. For the CDR3, the DNA is TGTGCCAGCAGCTTGTCAGGGGACACTGAAGCTTTCTTT. This sequence encodes CASSLSGDTEAFF. Using reference TRBV5-5 and TRBJ1-1 for the parts outside the CDR3, the full variable domain is DAGVTQSPTHLIKTRGQQVTLRCSPISGHKSVSWYQQVLGQGPQFIFQYYEKEERGRGNFPDRFSARQFPNYSSELNVNALLLGDSALYLCASSLSGDTEAFFGQGTRLTVV.

CDR3 in DNA: TGTGCCAGCACCGGGACAGGGTTCACCTACGAGCAGTACTTC. It encodes CASTGTGFTYEQYF. The chain recombines TRBV6-5 with TRBJ2-7; TRBD1 aligns across 9 bases. This CDR3 is 14 amino acids long. V shed 7 bases, J shed 2 bases, and the junction held 6 bases outside the gene matches. The germline V gene has CDR1 MNHEY and CDR2 SVGAGI.

This chain joins TRBV2 and TRBJ1-1; TRBD1 aligns across 9 bases. The CDR3 consists of 15 residues. J was trimmed by 3 bases and V by 6 bases; bases with no gene match: 8. Looked up from germline, CDR1 is SNHLY and CDR2 is FYNNEI. CDR3 in amino acids: CASSEDRGGDTEAFF. CDR3 DNA: TGTGCCAGCAGCGAGGACAGGGGTGGGGACACTGAAGCTTTCTTT.

This clone was found once. V gene TRBV7-6 combines with J gene TRBJ2-2; TRBD2 agrees at 16 bases. The V segment lost 5 bases and the J segment 4 bases; nucleotides outside the gene matches: 4. This CDR3 has 17 residues. The germline V gene encodes CDR1 SGHVS and CDR2 FNYEAQ. CDR3 region: CASSQGLAGGLTGELFF. CDR3 nucleotides: TGTGCCAGCAGCCAGGGACTAGCGGGGGGGCTCACCGGGGAGCTGTTTTTT.